This T cell receptor beta chain was captured by sequencing in a study of cytomegalovirus exposure and HLA in healthy donors. Study-level points and caveats: In a later analysis, first-cohort TCR clusters were found to tend to co-occur in the 120 or so validation repertoires.

The data were produced by immunoSEQ multiplex PCR, yet TCRdb's version contains in-frame clones alone and is incomplete. The sample records roughly 150,000 clones, roughly 86% being singletons. J was trimmed by 8 bases and V by 4 bases; bases with no gene match: 10. The CDR3 is 15 amino acids. The germline V gene encodes CDR1 SGHKS and CDR2 YYEKEE (reference sequence). The donors were members of the roughly 120-subject validation cohort (separate from the roughly 700-subject first cohort). Turning to this clone: The antigen remains unidentified.

Input material: PBMCs. This clonotype was obtained from a man between 18 and 29 years old in good health and CMV-seropositive. The chain employs TRBV5-5 and TRBJ1-2, with 11 positions matching TRBD1. CDR3 bases: TGTGCCAGCAGCACAGGACAGGGGGCGGGTGACGGCTACACCTTC. This sequence encodes CASSTGQGAGDGYTF. The full variable domain, completed using reference TRBV5-5 and TRBJ1-2, is DAGVTQSPTHLIKTRGQQVTLRCSPISGHKSVSWYQQVLGQGPQFIFQYYEKEERGRGNFPDRFSARQFPNYSSELNVNALLLGDSALYLCASSTGQGAGDGYTFGSGTRLTVV.